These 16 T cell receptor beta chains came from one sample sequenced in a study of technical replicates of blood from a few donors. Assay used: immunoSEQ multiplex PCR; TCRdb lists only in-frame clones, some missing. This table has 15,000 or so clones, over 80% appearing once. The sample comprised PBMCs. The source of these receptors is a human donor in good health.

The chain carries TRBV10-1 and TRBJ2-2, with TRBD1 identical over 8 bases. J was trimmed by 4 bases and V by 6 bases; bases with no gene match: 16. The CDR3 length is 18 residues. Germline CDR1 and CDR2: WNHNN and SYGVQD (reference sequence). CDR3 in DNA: TGCGCCAGCAGCTCACGGGTGGCAGGGGGCGCGGGCACCGGGGAGCTGTTTTTT. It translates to CASSSRVAGGAGTGELFF.

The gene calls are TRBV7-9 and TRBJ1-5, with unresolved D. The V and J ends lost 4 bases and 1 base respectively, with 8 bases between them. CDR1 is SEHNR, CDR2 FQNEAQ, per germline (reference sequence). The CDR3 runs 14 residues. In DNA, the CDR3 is TGTGCCAGCAGCTCCGGCGGGAGCAATCAGCCCCAGCATTTT. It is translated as CASSSGGSNQPQHF.

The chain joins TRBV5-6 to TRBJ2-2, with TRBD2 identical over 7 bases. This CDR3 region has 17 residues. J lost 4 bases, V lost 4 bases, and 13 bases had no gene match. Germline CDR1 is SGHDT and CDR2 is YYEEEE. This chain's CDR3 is CASSRDTAGALTGELFF. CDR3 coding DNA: TGTGCCAGCAGCAGAGATACGGCGGGAGCGCTCACCGGGGAGCTGTTTTTT.

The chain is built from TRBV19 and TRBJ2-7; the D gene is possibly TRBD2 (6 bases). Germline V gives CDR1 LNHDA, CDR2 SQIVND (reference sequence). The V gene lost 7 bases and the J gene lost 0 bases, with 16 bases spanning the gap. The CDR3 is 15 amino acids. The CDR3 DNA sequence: TGTGCCAGTAATCCGGGGGACGGGAGCTCCTACGAGCAGTACTTC. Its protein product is CASNPGDGSSYEQYF. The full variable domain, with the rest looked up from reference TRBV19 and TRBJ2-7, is DGGITQSPKYLFRKEGQNVTLSCEQNLNHDAMYWYRQDPGQGLRLIYYSQIVNDFQKGDIAEGYSVSREKKESFPLTVTSAQKNPTAFYLCASNPGDGSSYEQYFGPGTRLTVT.

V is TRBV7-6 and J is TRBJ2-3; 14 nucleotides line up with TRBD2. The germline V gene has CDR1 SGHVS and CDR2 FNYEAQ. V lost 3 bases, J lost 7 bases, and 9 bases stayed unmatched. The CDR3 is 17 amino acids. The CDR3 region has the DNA TGTGCCAGCAGCTTGGCCGGGACTAGCGGGAGTCTGTATACGCAGTATTTT. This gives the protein CASSLAGTSGSLYTQYF.

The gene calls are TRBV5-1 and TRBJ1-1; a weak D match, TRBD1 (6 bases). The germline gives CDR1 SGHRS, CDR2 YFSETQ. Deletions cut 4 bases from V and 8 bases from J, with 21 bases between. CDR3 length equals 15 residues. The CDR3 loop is CASSVDQGNYREAFF. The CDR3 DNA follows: TGCGCCAGCAGCGTCGATCAGGGGAACTACAGGGAAGCTTTCTTT.

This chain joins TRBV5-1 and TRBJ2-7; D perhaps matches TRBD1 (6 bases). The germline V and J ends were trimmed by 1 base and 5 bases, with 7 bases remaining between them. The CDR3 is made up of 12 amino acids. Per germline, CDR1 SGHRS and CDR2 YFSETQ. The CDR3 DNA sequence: TGCGCCAGCAGCTTGCCAGGGGACGAGCAGTACTTC. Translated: CASSLPGDEQYF.

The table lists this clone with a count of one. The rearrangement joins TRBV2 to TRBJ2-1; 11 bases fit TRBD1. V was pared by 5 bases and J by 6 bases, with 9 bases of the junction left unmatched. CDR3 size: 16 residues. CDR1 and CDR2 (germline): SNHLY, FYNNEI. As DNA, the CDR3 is TGTGCCAGCAGTTTCTGGGACAGGGGGGAGTTCAATGAGCAGTTCTTC. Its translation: CASSFWDRGEFNEQFF.

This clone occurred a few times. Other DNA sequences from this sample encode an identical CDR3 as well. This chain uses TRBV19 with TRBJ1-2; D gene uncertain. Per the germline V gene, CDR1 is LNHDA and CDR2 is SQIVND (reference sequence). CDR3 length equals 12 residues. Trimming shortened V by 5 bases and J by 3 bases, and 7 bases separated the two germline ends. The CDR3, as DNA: TGTGCCAGTAGTCCTCGGGACTATGGCTACACCTTC. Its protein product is CASSPRDYGYTF.

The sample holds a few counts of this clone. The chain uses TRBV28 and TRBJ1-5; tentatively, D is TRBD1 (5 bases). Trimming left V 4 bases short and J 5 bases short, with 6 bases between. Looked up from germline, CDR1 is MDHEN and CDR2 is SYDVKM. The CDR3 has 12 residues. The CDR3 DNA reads TGTGCCAGCAGTTCGACAGATCAGCCCCAGCATTTT. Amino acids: CASSSTDQPQHF.

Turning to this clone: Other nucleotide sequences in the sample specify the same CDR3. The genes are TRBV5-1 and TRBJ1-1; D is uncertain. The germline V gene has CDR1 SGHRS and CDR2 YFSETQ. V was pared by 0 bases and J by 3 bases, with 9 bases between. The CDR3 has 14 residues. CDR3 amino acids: CASSLAGGYTEAFF. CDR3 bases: TGCGCCAGCAGCTTGGCCGGCGGATACACTGAAGCTTTCTTT.

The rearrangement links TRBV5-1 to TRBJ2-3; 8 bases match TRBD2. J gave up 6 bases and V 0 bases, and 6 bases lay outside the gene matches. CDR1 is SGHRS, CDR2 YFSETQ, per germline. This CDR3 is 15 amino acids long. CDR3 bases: TGCGCCAGCAGCTTGGGAGCGGGAGCCCCTGATACGCAGTATTTT. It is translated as CASSLGAGAPDTQYF.

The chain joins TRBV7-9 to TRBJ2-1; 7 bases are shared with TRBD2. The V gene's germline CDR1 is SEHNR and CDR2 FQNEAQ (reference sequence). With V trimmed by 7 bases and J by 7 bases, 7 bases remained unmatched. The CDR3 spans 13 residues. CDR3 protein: CASTQIGGNEQFF. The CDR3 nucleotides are TGTGCCAGCACCCAGATCGGGGGGAATGAGCAGTTCTTC.

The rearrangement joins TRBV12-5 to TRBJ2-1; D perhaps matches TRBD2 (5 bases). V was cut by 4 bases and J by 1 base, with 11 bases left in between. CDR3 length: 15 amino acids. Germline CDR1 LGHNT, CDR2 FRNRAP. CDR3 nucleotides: TGTGCTAGTGGTTCCGGACTGGAATCCTACAATGAGCAGTTCTTC. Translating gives CASGSGLESYNEQFF.

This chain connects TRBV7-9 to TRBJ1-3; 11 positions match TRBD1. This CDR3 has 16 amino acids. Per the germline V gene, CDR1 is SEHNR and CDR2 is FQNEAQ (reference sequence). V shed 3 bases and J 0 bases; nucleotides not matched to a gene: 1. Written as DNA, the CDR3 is TGTGCCAGCAGCTTCGGACAGGGGGCCTCTGGAAACACCATATATTTT. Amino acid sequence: CASSFGQGASGNTIYF. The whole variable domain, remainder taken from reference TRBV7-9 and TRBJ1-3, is DTGVSQNPRHKITKRGQNVTFRCDPISEHNRLYWYRQTLGQGPEFLTYFQNEAQLEKSRLLSDRFSAERPKGSFSTLEIQRTEQGDSAMYLCASSFGQGASGNTIYFGEGSWLTVV.

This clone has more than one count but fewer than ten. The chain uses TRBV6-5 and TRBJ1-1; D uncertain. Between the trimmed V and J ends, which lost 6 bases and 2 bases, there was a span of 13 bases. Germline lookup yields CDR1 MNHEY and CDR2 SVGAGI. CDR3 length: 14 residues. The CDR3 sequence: CASREGPGNTEAFF. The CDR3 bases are TGTGCCAGCAGAGAGGGCCCAGGTAACACTGAAGCTTTCTTT.